This T cell receptor beta chain was retrieved from a study of blood T cell repertoires in COVID-19. Study context: T cells, B-cell-depleted T cells, or PBMCs supplied cDNA or gDNA.

Libraries were prepared by immunoSEQ multiplex PCR; TCRdb keeps only in-frame clonotypes and omits some of them. The sample yields about 150,000 clones, roughly 88% seen once. Germline CDR1 is DFQATT and CDR2 is SNEGSKA (reference sequence). This CDR3 contains 14 residues. V shed 3 bases and J 8 bases; nucleotides not matched to a gene: 6. The clonotype was recovered from a woman aged 45-59 years in a cohort sampled during active or convalescent COVID-19. The material sequenced was peripheral blood. The genes are TRBV20-1 and TRBJ1-4; 10 nucleotides align to TRBD1. CDR3 region: CSASPPGQGEKLFF. CDR3 nucleotide sequence: TGCAGTGCTAGTCCTCCGGGACAGGGGGAAAAACTGTTTTTT.